The sequence of this T cell receptor (beta chain) was determined in a study of cytomegalovirus exposure and HLA in healthy donors. Assay used: immunoSEQ multiplex PCR; TCRdb lists only in-frame clones, some missing. Altogether about 120,000 clones are present, 89% being singletons, with the ten largest covering approximately 1%. Germline V gene data show CDR1 as MDHEN and CDR2 as SYDVKM. The V segment lost 5 bases and the J segment 6 bases; nucleotides outside the gene matches: 7. This CDR3 has 14 residues. General study results and limits: The tendency of first-cohort TCR clusters to co-occur in the roughly 130 validation repertoires was the finding of a later analysis.

Details on this clone: The antigen is unknown.

This chain uses TRBV28 with TRBJ2-1; 7 nucleotides agree with TRBD2. The origin of this receptor is a woman in her late teens or twenties in good health and CMV-seronegative. Sequenced material: PBMCs. CDR3 in DNA: TGTGCCAGCAGTCGGGGGGTTCGGTCCAATGAGCAGTTCTTC. Protein sequence: CASSRGVRSNEQFF.